The clone carrying this TCR beta chain was observed many times. Its antigen is unidentified. Per the germline V gene, CDR1 is ENHRY and CDR2 is SYGVKD. The CDR3 runs to 17 residues. Losses at the gene ends were 5 bases for V and 1 base for J; bases not matched to a gene: 13. Researchers prepared the TCRbeta library using unique molecular identifiers, the study reports. A single record per CDR3 protein comes from TCRdb applying MiXCR to the PCR reads. The table lists nearly 250,000 distinct CDR3 sequences, 6.5% to 9% of them singletons. The data belong to a study of T-cell reconstitution after alpha-beta-depleted transplantation in children. Study results and limitations: One year after transplant, T-cell counts and diversity came mostly from newly produced T cells.

J is TRBJ2-5 and V is TRBV10-3, with 7 bases that match TRBD2. The sequences come from PBMCs, mostly from graft donor cells, collected 180 days after TCRalphabeta/CD19-depleted stem cell transplant. The sequence derives from a male patient under 18 who had a stem cell transplant for acute lymphoblastic leukemia, so the T cells may come from the graft donor. This CDR3 is CAISYTGTTAAQETQYF. CDR3 nucleotides: TGTGCCATCAGTTATACCGGGACTACCGCCGCCCAAGAGACCCAGTACTTC.